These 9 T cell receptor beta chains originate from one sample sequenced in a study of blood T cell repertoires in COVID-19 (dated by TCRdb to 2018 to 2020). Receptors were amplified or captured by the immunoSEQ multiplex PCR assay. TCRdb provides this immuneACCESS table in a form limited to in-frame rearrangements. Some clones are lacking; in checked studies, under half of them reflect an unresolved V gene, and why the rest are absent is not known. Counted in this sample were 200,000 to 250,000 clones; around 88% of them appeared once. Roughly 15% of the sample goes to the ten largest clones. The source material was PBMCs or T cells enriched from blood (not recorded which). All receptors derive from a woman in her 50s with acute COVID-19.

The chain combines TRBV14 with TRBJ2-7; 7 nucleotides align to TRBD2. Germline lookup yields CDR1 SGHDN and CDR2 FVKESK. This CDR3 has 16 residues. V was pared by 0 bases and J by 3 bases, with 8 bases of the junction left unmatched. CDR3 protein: CASSQEPLGRDYEQYF. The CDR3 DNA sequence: TGTGCCAGCAGCCAAGAGCCCCTAGGGAGGGACTACGAGCAGTACTTC.

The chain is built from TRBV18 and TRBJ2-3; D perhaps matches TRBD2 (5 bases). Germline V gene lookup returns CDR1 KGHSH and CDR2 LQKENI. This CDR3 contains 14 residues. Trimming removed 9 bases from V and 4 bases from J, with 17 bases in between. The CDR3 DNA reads TGTGCCAGTTCGCAACTAGGGCTGGCAGATACGCAGTATTTT. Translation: CASSQLGLADTQYF.

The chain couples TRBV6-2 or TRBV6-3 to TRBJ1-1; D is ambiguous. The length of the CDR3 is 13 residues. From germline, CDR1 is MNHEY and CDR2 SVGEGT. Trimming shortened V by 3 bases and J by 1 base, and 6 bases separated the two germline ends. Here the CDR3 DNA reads TGTGCCAGCAGTTATTCCAGGAACACTGAAGCTTTCTTT. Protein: CASSYSRNTEAFF.

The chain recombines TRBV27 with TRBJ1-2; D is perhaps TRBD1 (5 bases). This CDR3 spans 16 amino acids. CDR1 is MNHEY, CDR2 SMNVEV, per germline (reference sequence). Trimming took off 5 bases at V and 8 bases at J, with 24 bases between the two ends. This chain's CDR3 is CASSPIGGAYYGGYTF. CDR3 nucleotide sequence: TGTGCCAGCAGTCCCATCGGAGGGGCCTACTATGGGGGCTACACCTTC.

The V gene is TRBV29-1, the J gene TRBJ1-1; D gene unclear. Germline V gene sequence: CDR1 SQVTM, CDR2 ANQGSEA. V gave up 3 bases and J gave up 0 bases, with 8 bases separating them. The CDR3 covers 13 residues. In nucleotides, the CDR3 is TGCAGCGTTGACGTCCTGTTGAACACTGAAGCTTTCTTT. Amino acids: CSVDVLLNTEAFF.

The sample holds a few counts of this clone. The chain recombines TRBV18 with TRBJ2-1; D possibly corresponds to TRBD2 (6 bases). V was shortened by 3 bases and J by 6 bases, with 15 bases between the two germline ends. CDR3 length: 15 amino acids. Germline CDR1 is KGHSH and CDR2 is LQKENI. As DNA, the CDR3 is TGTGCCAGCTCACCTGGGACGGTGGGGGGCAATGAGCAGTTCTTC. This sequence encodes CASSPGTVGGNEQFF.

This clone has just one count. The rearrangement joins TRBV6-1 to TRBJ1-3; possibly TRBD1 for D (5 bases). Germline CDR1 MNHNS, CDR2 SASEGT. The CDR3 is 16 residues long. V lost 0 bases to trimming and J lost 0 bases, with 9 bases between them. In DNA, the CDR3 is TGTGCCAGCAGTGAAGCGCAGGGCCACTCTGGAAACACCATATATTTT. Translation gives CASSEAQGHSGNTIYF.

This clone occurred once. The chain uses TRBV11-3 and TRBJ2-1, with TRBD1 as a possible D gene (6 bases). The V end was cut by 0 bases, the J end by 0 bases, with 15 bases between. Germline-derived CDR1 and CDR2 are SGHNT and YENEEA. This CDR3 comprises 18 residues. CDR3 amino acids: CASSLDDIGQSSYNEQFF. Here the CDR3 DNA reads TGTGCCAGCAGCTTAGATGATATTGGACAGAGCTCCTACAATGAGCAGTTCTTC.

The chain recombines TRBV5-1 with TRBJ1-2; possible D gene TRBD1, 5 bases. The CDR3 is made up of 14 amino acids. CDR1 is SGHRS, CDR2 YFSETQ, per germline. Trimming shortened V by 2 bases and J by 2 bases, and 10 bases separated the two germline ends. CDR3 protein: CASSFDSSNYGYTF. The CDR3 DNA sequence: TGCGCCAGCAGCTTCGACAGTTCCAACTATGGCTACACCTTC.